This T cell receptor beta chain was sequenced in a study of PD-L1 blockade in urothelial cancer. The overall study: T cells were recovered from blood samples at a median of approximately 150,000.

This clone is a singleton in its sample. As yet, its antigen is unknown. Other DNA variants within this sample encode the same CDR3. Per the germline V gene, CDR1 is MNHNS and CDR2 is SASEGT. CDR3 size: 13 residues. Trimming removed 7 bases from V and 3 bases from J, with 11 bases in between. Study-wide findings and caveats: Better survival was predicted when blood TCR clonality before treatment fell below the median.

TCRdb's copy holds only in-frame clones and misses some; the assay was immunoSEQ multiplex PCR. The data contain some 50,000 clones, about 91% of them seen just once; the ten biggest clones take up around 4.2%. The source was PBMCs, collected around atezolizumab (anti-PD-L1) treatment. The sequence derives from a man older than 75 with urothelial cancer. This chain connects TRBV6-1 to TRBJ2-3, with D perhaps TRBD1 (6 bases). The CDR3 is CASNRQGTDTQYF. In nucleotides, the CDR3 is TGTGCCAGCAATAGGCAGGGGACAGATACGCAGTATTTT.